These 32 T cell receptor beta chains were all obtained from the same sample, sequenced in a study of T cell repertoires in cytomegalovirus infection. These TCRs' antigens remain unknown. One entry per CDR3 protein results from TCRdb running MiXCR on the reads. Seen here are around 71,000 distinct CDR3 sequences, roughly 22% observed once, and the top ten hold roughly two thirds. The input for sequencing was CD8+ T cells from cultured PBMCs, taken from culture after CMV antigen stimulation. The receptors come from a human donor in good health (CMV status not recorded). Some clones in this sample may be carry-over from other donors' samples.

The V and J genes are TRBV12-3 or TRBV12-4 and TRBJ1-1; D remains unclear. The V end lost 4 bases, the J end lost 0 bases, and 9 bases lay between the germline ends. The CDR3 contains 14 residues. This CDR3 is CASSWRLVNTEAFF. In nucleotides, the CDR3 is TGTGCCAGCAGTTGGAGGTTGGTGAACACTGAAGCTTTCTTT.

The genes are TRBV6-2 or TRBV6-3 and TRBJ1-5; D is unclear. Trimming took off 0 bases at V and 0 bases at J, with 9 bases between the two ends. Germline CDR1 is MNHEY and CDR2 is SVGEGT. The CDR3 is 16 residues long. CDR3 nucleotides: TGTGCCAGCAGTTACTCGTCGGCACTTAGCAATCAGCCCCAGCATTTT. As protein: CASSYSSALSNQPQHF.

The gene calls are TRBV10-2 and TRBJ1-6; no definite D call. V shed 5 bases and J shed 9 bases, with 14 bases lying between them. The germline CDR1 and CDR2 sequences are WSHSY and SAAADI. The CDR3 extends over 14 amino acids. DNA of the CDR3: TGCGCCAGCAGTCTAGGACTGGATGGTTCACCCCTCCACTTT. Amino acid sequence: CASSLGLDGSPLHF.

This clonotype was detected a few times. V and J are TRBV7-9 and TRBJ2-3; D is perhaps TRBD2 (6 bases). V was cut by 2 bases and J by 1 base, with 10 bases left in between. There are 15 residues in the CDR3. The germline CDR1 and CDR2 sequences are SEHNR and FQNEAQ (reference sequence). Here the CDR3 DNA reads TGTGCCAGCAGCTTACGGGGGATGGGCACAGATACGCAGTATTTT. This sequence encodes CASSLRGMGTDTQYF.

This chain joins TRBV12-3 or TRBV12-4 and TRBJ1-2; D is unclear. Trimming cost V 7 bases and J 8 bases, with 11 bases left between them. The CDR3 length is 11 residues. The CDR3 is CASISVKGYTF. CDR3 DNA: TGTGCCAGCATTTCGGTGAAGGGCTACACCTTC.

The chain links TRBV7-6 to TRBJ1-1, with a weak D call TRBD1 (5 bases). Trimming cost V 1 base and J 2 bases, with 11 bases left between them. This CDR3 has 15 residues. Germline-derived CDR1 and CDR2 are SGHVS and FNYEAQ. The CDR3 nucleotides are TGTGCCAGCAGCTTAGGGGGAGGGGTCAACACTGAAGCTTTCTTT. Protein sequence: CASSLGGGVNTEAFF.

This clonotype has just a few counts. The gene calls are TRBV12-3 or TRBV12-4 and TRBJ2-3; D gene ambiguous. The CDR3 consists of 13 residues. The ends were cut back, 1 base at V and 4 bases at J, with 6 bases in the middle. This chain's CDR3 is CASSLGWSDTQYF. Written as DNA, the CDR3 is TGTGCCAGCAGTTTAGGATGGTCAGATACGCAGTATTTT.

The J gene is TRBJ2-2, the V gene TRBV7-2, with 13 bases that match TRBD2. This CDR3 is built from 17 residues. The V gene's germline CDR1 is SGHTA and CDR2 FQGNSA. V dropped 5 bases and J dropped 1; count of bases not matched to a gene: 4. The CDR3 reads CASSDGLAGENTGELFF. The CDR3 DNA is TGTGCCAGCAGCGACGGACTAGCGGGGGAGAACACCGGGGAGCTGTTTTTT.

This chain connects TRBV12-3 or TRBV12-4 to TRBJ2-3; D is possibly TRBD2 (6 bases). V lost 6 bases and J lost 0, with 13 bases in between. The CDR3 contains 15 residues. The CDR3: CASRRDSTSTDTQYF. The CDR3 coding sequence is TGTGCCAGCAGACGGGACTCAACTAGCACAGATACGCAGTATTTT.

This chain links TRBV6-2 or TRBV6-3 with TRBJ2-1, with TRBD1 as a possible D gene (8 bases). The CDR3 consists of 15 residues. V was pared by 4 bases and J by 8 bases, with 18 bases between. The germline gives CDR1 MNHEY, CDR2 SVGEGT. CDR3 nucleotide sequence: TGTGCCAGCAGTTCCGAACGGACAGGGAGGGATGAGCAGTTCTTC. Translating gives CASSSERTGRDEQFF.

The chain couples TRBV7-9 to TRBJ2-7; the match to TRBD1 covers 7 bases. V lost 5 bases and J lost 3; bases outside the gene matches: 1. The CDR3 covers 12 residues. The germline gives CDR1 SEHNR, CDR2 FQNEAQ (reference sequence). The chain's CDR3 is CASSRQGYEQYF. In DNA, the CDR3 is TGTGCCAGCAGCCGACAGGGCTACGAGCAGTACTTC.

V gene TRBV2 combines with J gene TRBJ1-5; D uncertain. CDR1 and CDR2 from the germline V gene are SNHLY and FYNNEI. CDR3 length: 12 residues. V was cut by 7 bases and J by 4 bases, with 8 bases left in between. The chain's CDR3 is CASKTRNQPQHF. The CDR3 nucleotides read TGTGCCAGCAAGACACGAAATCAGCCCCAGCATTTT.

This clonotype turned up a few times. The chain uses TRBV19 and TRBJ2-1; the D gene is possibly TRBD1 (6 bases). Deletions cut 8 bases from V and 4 bases from J, with 6 bases between. The CDR3 runs to 11 residues. Per germline, CDR1 LNHDA and CDR2 SQIVND (reference sequence). CDR3 nucleotides: TGTGCCAGTCAGGGGTACAATGAGCAGTTCTTC. It yields the protein CASQGYNEQFF.

This clonotype was detected only a few times. The chain has TRBV25-1 and TRBJ1-1; 8 bases agree with TRBD1. Trimming cost V 3 bases and J 0 bases; bases outside gene matches: 3. The germline V gene has CDR1 MGHDK and CDR2 SYGVNS. There are 15 residues in the CDR3. CDR3 nucleotide sequence: TGTGCCAGCAGTGAGACAGGGGCGCTGAACACTGAAGCTTTCTTT. It yields the protein CASSETGALNTEAFF. Supplemented by reference TRBV25-1 and TRBJ1-1, the full variable domain reads EADIYQTPRYLVIGTGKKITLECSQTMGHDKMYWYQQDPGMELHLIHYSYGVNSTEKGDLSSESTVSRIRTEHFPLTLESARPSHTSQYLCASSETGALNTEAFFGQGTRLTVV.

Ten or more counts support this clonotype. This chain joins TRBV7-6 and TRBJ1-1; D gene ambiguous. In germline, CDR1 is SGHVS, CDR2 FNYEAQ. The CDR3 covers 14 residues. V lost 5 bases, J lost 5 bases, and 15 bases lay in between. Written as DNA, the CDR3 is TGTGCCAGCAGCCTTACGGGAATGAGGACTGAAGCTTTCTTT. Encoded protein: CASSLTGMRTEAFF.

The chain links TRBV6-2 or TRBV6-3 to TRBJ2-3; 8 nucleotides line up with TRBD2. This CDR3 is built from 20 residues. J was trimmed by 3 bases and V by 5 bases; bases with no gene match: 22. In germline, CDR1 is MNHEY, CDR2 SVGEGT. The CDR3 DNA sequence: TGTGCCAGCAGTGGCTACCACAATTCGGGGGGGCCTCGAAGGACAGATACGCAGTATTTT. Amino acids: CASSGYHNSGGPRRTDTQYF.

The V gene is TRBV9, the J gene TRBJ1-2; possible D gene TRBD1, 5 bases. This CDR3 contains 15 residues. The V end lost 3 bases, the J end lost 4 bases, and 16 bases lay between the germline ends. Germline lookup yields CDR1 SGDLS and CDR2 YYNGEE. The chain's CDR3 is CASSGVQEAGYGYTF. The CDR3 DNA reads as TGTGCCAGCAGCGGTGTACAGGAGGCGGGCTATGGCTACACCTTC.

There are a few counts of this clonotype. V gene TRBV12-3 or TRBV12-4 combines with J gene TRBJ2-3; TRBD2 agrees at 7 bases. V dropped 2 bases and J dropped 2; count of bases not matched to a gene: 13. The CDR3 runs to 18 residues. The CDR3 loop reads CASSLMVGKAGDTDTQYF. The CDR3 DNA is TGTGCCAGCAGTTTAATGGTAGGGAAGGCGGGGGACACAGATACGCAGTATTTT.

The gene calls are TRBV6-2 or TRBV6-3 and TRBJ2-3; 11 bases agree with TRBD1. The CDR3 covers 17 residues. The germline V gene has CDR1 MNHEY and CDR2 SVGEGT. Unmatched junction bases numbered 7, after V lost 5 bases and J lost 0 bases. This CDR3 reads CASSLRTGGFSTDTQYF. The DNA for the CDR3 is TGTGCCAGCAGTCTACGGACAGGGGGCTTCAGCACAGATACGCAGTATTTT.

This chain links TRBV7-6 with TRBJ1-3, with a tentative D call TRBD1 (5 bases). CDR1 is SGHVS and CDR2 is FNYEAQ in the germline V gene. This CDR3 has 15 amino acids. Trimming removed 1 base from V and 0 bases from J, with 7 bases in between. CDR3 nucleotides: TGTGCCAGCAGCTTAGAGGGGTTCTCTGGAAACACCATATATTTT. Its protein is CASSLEGFSGNTIYF.

This clonotype was recorded many times. This chain links TRBV27 with TRBJ2-2, with 10 bases aligning to TRBD1. Losses at the gene ends were 0 bases for V and 5 bases for J; bases not matched to a gene: 9. Germline CDR1 reads MNHEY; CDR2 reads SMNVEV (reference sequence). The CDR3 extends over 18 amino acids. For the CDR3, the DNA is TGTGCCAGCAGTTTATCACCTCGACAGGGGGCGGTGACCGGGGAGCTGTTTTTT. Amino acid sequence: CASSLSPRQGAVTGELFF.

The chain joins TRBV7-9 to TRBJ1-1; 7 nucleotides align to TRBD1. This CDR3 has 14 residues. V trimming: 6 bases; J trimming: 1 base; junction bases outside the gene matches: 5. The germline V gene encodes CDR1 SEHNR and CDR2 FQNEAQ (reference sequence). DNA of the CDR3: TGTGCCAGCAGATCAGAGGGGGCGAACACTGAAGCTTTCTTT. It encodes CASRSEGANTEAFF.

The chain couples TRBV6-1 to TRBJ1-5; D not resolved. There are 13 residues in the CDR3. V was shortened by 5 bases and J by 7 bases, with 12 bases between the two germline ends. Germline lookup yields CDR1 MNHNS and CDR2 SASEGT. CDR3 DNA sequence: TGTGCCAGCAGTCTATCAGGAGTCCAGCCCCAGCATTTT. It translates to CASSLSGVQPQHF.

In this sample, this clonotype turned up a few times. The CDR3 here is CASSLTPGLNEQFF. The CDR3 nucleotides read TGTGCCAGCAGCTTGACCCCCGGGTTAAATGAGCAGTTCTTC. The chain couples TRBV7-8 to TRBJ2-1; D is ambiguous. V lost 3 bases to trimming and J lost 7 bases, with 13 bases between them. Per the germline V gene, CDR1 is SGHVS and CDR2 is FQNEAQ. This CDR3 is 14 amino acids long.

In this sample, this clonotype turned up a few times. The chain employs TRBV6-6 and TRBJ2-2, with a tentative D call TRBD2 (6 bases). The V gene's germline CDR1 is MNHNY and CDR2 SVGAGI (reference sequence). This CDR3 comprises 15 residues. The germline V and J ends were trimmed by 2 bases and 0 bases, with 7 bases remaining between them. Here the CDR3 DNA reads TGTGCCAGCAGTTACGGACTAACGAACACCGGGGAGCTGTTTTTT. This codes for CASSYGLTNTGELFF.

There are many counts of this clonotype. The V gene is TRBV7-2, the J gene TRBJ1-1, with D unresolved. Trimming took off 3 bases at V and 0 bases at J, with 11 bases between the two ends. This CDR3 contains 15 residues. The germline V gene encodes CDR1 SGHTA and CDR2 FQGNSA. The DNA of the CDR3 is TGTGCCAGCAGCTTTGGAGGGATAATGAACACTGAAGCTTTCTTT. This sequence encodes CASSFGGIMNTEAFF.

This clonotype has just a few counts. V gene TRBV4-3 combines with J gene TRBJ1-1; D is undetermined. Germline loops: CDR1 LGHNA, CDR2 YSLEER. The germline V and J ends were trimmed by 0 bases and 6 bases, with 8 bases remaining between them. The CDR3 extends over 13 amino acids. The CDR3 region has the DNA TGCGCCAGCAGCCAAGATTTGCTGGCTGAAGCTTTCTTT. Protein sequence: CASSQDLLAEAFF.

The rearrangement joins TRBV6-2 or TRBV6-3 to TRBJ1-2; D not resolved. Germline loops: CDR1 MNHEY, CDR2 SVGEGT. The CDR3 spans 14 residues. Trimming stripped 4 bases from V and 5 bases from J, with 14 bases between. CDR3 DNA sequence: TGTGCCAGCAGTTTAACACTGTACGTGTATGGCTACACCTTC. This sequence encodes CASSLTLYVYGYTF.

There are many counts of this clonotype. J is TRBJ1-1 and V is TRBV7-9; 9 bases agree with TRBD1. The J segment lost 0 bases and the V segment lost 5 bases, leaving 7 bases of the junction unmatched. The germline CDR1 and CDR2 sequences are SEHNR and FQNEAQ (reference sequence). This CDR3 is built from 16 residues. The CDR3 DNA reads TGTGCCAGCAGCCGTAGGGGACAGGGAATGAACACTGAAGCTTTCTTT. It translates to CASSRRGQGMNTEAFF.

The V call is TRBV11-1, the J call TRBJ2-1; TRBD2 matches 14 bases. Germline V gene lookup returns CDR1 SGHAT and CDR2 FQDESV (reference sequence). V shed 4 bases, J shed 4 bases, and the junction held 12 bases outside the gene matches. The CDR3 has 19 residues. The CDR3 is CASSSPAGTSGGEYNEQFF. Here the CDR3 DNA reads TGTGCCAGCAGCTCCCCTGCCGGGACTAGCGGGGGCGAATACAATGAGCAGTTCTTC.

This clonotype appeared a few times. The V gene is TRBV7-2, the J gene TRBJ1-1, with D unclear. Germline loops: CDR1 SGHTA, CDR2 FQGNSA. The length of the CDR3 is 15 residues. V was shortened by 1 base and J by 0 bases, with 9 bases between the two germline ends. The CDR3 DNA reads TGTGCCAGCAGCTTAGACGGGGATATGAACACTGAAGCTTTCTTT. Protein product: CASSLDGDMNTEAFF.

As DNA, the CDR3 is TGTGCCAGCAGCTTAGAGGCCTCAGCTTACGAGCAGTACTTC. Its translation: CASSLEASAYEQYF. The V gene is TRBV7-2, the J gene TRBJ2-7; D is unresolved. V was pared by 1 base and J by 4 bases, with 11 bases between. Germline loops: CDR1 SGHTA, CDR2 FQGNSA. The length of the CDR3 is 14 residues. The whole variable domain, remainder taken from reference TRBV7-2 and TRBJ2-7, is GAGVSQSPSNKVTEKGKDVELRCDPISGHTALYWYRQSLGQGLEFLIYFQGNSAPDKSGLPSDRFSAERTGGSVSTLTIQRTQQEDSAVYLCASSLEASAYEQYFGPGTRLTVT.